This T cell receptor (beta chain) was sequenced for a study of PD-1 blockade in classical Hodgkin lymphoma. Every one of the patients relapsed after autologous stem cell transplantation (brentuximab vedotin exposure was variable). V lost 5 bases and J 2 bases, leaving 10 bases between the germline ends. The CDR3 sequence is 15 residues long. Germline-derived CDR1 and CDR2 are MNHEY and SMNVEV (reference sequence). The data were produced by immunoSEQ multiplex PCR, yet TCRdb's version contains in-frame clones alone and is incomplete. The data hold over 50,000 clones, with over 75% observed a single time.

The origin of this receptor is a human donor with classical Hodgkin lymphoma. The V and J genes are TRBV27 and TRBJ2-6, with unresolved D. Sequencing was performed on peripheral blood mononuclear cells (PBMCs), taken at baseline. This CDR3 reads CASSPNLAGANVLTF. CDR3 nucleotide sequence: TGTGCCAGCAGTCCGAACTTGGCTGGGGCCAACGTCCTGACTTTC.